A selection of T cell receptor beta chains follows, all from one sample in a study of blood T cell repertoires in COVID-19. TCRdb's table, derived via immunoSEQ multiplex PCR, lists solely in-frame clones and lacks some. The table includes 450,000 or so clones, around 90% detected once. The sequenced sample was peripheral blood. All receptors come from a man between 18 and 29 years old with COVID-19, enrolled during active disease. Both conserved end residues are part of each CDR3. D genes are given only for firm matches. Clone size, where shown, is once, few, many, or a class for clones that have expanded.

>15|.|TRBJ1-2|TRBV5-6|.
TGTGCCAGCAGCTCTGGCGGGGGGCGGATGAATGGCTACACCTTC
CASSSGGGRMNGYTF
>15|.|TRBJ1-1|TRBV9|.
TGTGCCAGCAGCCCCTCCTCGGCAGGGAACACTGAAGCTTTCTTT
CASSPSSAGNTEAFF
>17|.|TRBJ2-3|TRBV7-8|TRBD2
TGTGCCAGCAGCTTATCGAAGGTAGCGGGGGCCACAGATACGCAGTATTTT
CASSLSKVAGATDTQYF
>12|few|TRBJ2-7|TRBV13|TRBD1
TGTGCCAGCAGCTCGGGACAGGGTTTGCAGTACTTC
CASSSGQGLQYF
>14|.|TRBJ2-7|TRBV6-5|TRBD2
TGTGCCAGCAGCGCCGGGACTAGCGCCTACGAGCAGTACTTC
CASSAGTSAYEQYF
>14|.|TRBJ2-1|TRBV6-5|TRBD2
TGTGCCAGCCGACTAGCGGGGGGGCCCAATGAGCAGTTCTTC
CASRLAGGPNEQFF
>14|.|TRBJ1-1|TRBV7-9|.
TGTGCCAGCAGCTCGACAGGATTAGCCACTGAAGCTTTCTTT
CASSSTGLATEAFF
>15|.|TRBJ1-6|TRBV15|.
TGTGCCACCAGCAGAGGGACGGGAAGCAATTCACCCCTCCACTTT
CATSRGTGSNSPLHF
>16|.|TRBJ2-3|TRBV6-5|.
TGTGCCAGCAGTTACTCGCGGACACTTAGCACAGATACGCAGTATTTT
CASSYSRTLSTDTQYF
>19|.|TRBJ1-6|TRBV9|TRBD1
TGTGCCAGCAGCGCCTCCGGGATAGGGGACAGGGGGCTCAGATCACCCCTCCACTTT
CASSASGIGDRGLRSPLHF
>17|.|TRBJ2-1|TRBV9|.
TGTGCCAGCAGCGTAGTATCGGGACTGAGCTCCTACAATGAGCAGTTCTTC
CASSVVSGLSSYNEQFF
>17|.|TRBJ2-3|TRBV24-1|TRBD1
TGTGCCACCAGTGGGAATCCGGGACAGGGGGCCGCAGATACGCAGTATTTT
CATSGNPGQGAADTQYF
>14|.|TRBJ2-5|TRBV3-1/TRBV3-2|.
TGTGCCAGCAGCCAAGAATCGCGAAGAGAGACCCAGTACTTC
CASSQESRRETQYF
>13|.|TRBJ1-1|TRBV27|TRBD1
TGTGCCAGCAGTTTTAGACAGGGGGCTGAAGCTTTCTTT
CASSFRQGAEAFF
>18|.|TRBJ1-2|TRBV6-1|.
TGTGCCAGCAGTGAAGCAGGCACAGTTTTTTCAGCTAACTATGGCTACACCTTC
CASSEAGTVFSANYGYTF
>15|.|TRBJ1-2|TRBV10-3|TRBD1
TGTGCCATCAGAAAGGGACAGGGGAAGTTAGAGGGCTACACCTTC
CAIRKGQGKLEGYTF
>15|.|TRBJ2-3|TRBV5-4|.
TGTGCCAGCAGCTTGTCGCCTAGCATAGCAGATACGCAGTATTTT
CASSLSPSIADTQYF
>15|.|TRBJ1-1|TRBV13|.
TGTGCCAGCAGCGGAGTACCGGGGATGAACACTGAAGCTTTCTTT
CASSGVPGMNTEAFF
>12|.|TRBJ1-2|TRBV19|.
TGTGCCAGTAGTCGCGGGGGAGGTGGCTACACCTTC
CASSRGGGGYTF
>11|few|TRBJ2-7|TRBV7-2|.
TGTGCCAGCAGCGCAGCCTACGAGCAGTACTTC
CASSAAYEQYF
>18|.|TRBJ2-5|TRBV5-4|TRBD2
TGTGCCAGCAGCTTGGCGGGTAGCGGGGGCTCCGGGGGAGAGACCCAGTACTTC
CASSLAGSGGSGGETQYF
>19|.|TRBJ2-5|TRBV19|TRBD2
TGTGCCAGTGCCCTCTGCGGTGAGGCGGGGGGATGTAGCCAAGAGACCCAGTACTTC
CASALCGEAGGCSQETQYF
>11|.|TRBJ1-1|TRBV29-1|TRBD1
TGCAGCGGAACCGGGACAGCTGAAGCTTTCTTT
CSGTGTAEAFF
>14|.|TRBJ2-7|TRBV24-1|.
TGTGCCACCAGTGACGGCGGGACCTCCTACGAGCAGTACTTC
CATSDGGTSYEQYF
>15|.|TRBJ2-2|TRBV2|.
TGTGCCAGCAGTGCGCGGCAACCGAACACCGGGGAGCTGTTTTTT
CASSARQPNTGELFF
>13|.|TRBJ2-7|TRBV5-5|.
TGTGCCAGCAGCTTGGGATCCGGCTACGAGCAGTACTTC
CASSLGSGYEQYF
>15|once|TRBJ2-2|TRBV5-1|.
TGCGCCAGCAGCCCAAGTAGCCTGAACACCGGGGAGCTGTTTTTT
CASSPSSLNTGELFF
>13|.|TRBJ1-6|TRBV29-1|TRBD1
TGCAGCGTTGGGGACAGCTTTAATTCACCCCTCCACTTT
CSVGDSFNSPLHF
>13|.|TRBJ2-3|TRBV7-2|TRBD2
TGTGCCAGCATGTATGGGGGAGGGGATACGCAGTATTTT
CASMYGGGDTQYF
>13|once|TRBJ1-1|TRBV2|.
TGTGCCAGCAGAGATCAGGGGAACACTGAAGCTTTCTTT
CASRDQGNTEAFF
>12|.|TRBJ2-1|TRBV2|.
TGTGCCAGCAGTTCCGGCTACAATGAGCAGTTCTTC
CASSSGYNEQFF
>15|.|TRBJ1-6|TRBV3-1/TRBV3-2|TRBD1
TGTGCCAGCAGCCAAGGGACAGGGGGGAATTCACCCCTCCACTTT
CASSQGTGGNSPLHF
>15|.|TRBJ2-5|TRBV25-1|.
TGTGCCAGCAGTGAATTCCAGGGGTTGGGGGAGACCCAGTACTTC
CASSEFQGLGETQYF
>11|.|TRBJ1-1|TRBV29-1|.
TGCAGCGTTCAGAGGCGGACTGAAGCTTTCTTT
CSVQRRTEAFF
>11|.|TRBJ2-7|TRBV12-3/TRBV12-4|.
TGTGCCAGCAGTTGGTTGGGGAGGCAGTACTTC
CASSWLGRQYF
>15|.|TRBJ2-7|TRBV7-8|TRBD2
TGTGCCAGCAGTTCACGACTAGCGGGCCAGTACGAGCAGTACTTC
CASSSRLAGQYEQYF
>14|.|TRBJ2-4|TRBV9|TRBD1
TGTGCCAGCAGCGTAGAGCCAGGGGGTAACATTCAGTACTTC
CASSVEPGGNIQYF
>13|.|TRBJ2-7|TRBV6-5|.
TGTGCCAGCAGAGGAGAAGCCTCCTACGAGCAGTACTTC
CASRGEASYEQYF
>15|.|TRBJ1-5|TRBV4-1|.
TGCGCCAGCAGCCAAAGAGGTTCGAGCAATCAGCCCCAGCATTTT
CASSQRGSSNQPQHF
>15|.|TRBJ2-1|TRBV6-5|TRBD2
TGTGCCAGCAGACCCGGACTAGCATCTGACAATGAGCAGTTCTTC
CASRPGLASDNEQFF
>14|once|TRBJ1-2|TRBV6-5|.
TGTGCCAGCAGGTCTAGCGACACAGTCGGTGGCTACACCTTC
CASRSSDTVGGYTF
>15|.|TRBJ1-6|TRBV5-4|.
TGTGCCAGCAGCTTGGGAGGGGGTTTTGATTCACCCCTCCACTTT
CASSLGGGFDSPLHF
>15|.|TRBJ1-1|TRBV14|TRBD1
TGTGCCAGCAGCCTCGTTACCGGGACAGGGAAGTACGCTTTCTTT
CASSLVTGTGKYAFF
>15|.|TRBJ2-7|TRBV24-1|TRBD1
TGTGCCACCAGTGATTCCTCGACAGGGACCTACGAGCAGTACTTC
CATSDSSTGTYEQYF
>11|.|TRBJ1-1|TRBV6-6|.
TGTGCCAGCAGCTCAGCCGGGGAAGCTTTCTTT
CASSSAGEAFF